This T cell receptor (beta chain) comes out of a study of cytomegalovirus exposure and HLA in healthy donors. This CDR3 is 15 amino acids long. The germline V gene has CDR1 SGHTA and CDR2 FQGNSA. V dropped 0 bases and J dropped 7; count of bases not matched to a gene: 1. Primers: 60 Vbeta forward and 13 Jbeta reverse. Method: immunoSEQ multiplex PCR; TCRdb's copy keeps in-frame clones and lacks some. The data hold 150,000 to 180,000 clones, with 70% to 80% observed a single time. This clonotype was sampled from a woman aged 40-49 years in good health and CMV-seronegative. Sample: PBMCs. J is TRBJ2-1 and V is TRBV7-2; the match to TRBD2 covers 12 bases. CDR3 nucleotide sequence: TGTGCCAGCAGCTTAGCAGGGACTAGCGGGAATGAGCAGTTCTTC. Translation: CASSLAGTSGNEQFF.